These 14 T cell receptor beta chains came from one sample sequenced in a study of molecular identifiers for immune sequencing clone quantification. A single record per CDR3 protein comes from TCRdb applying MiXCR to the PCR reads. This table has about 63,000 distinct CDR3 sequences, 19% appearing once. Sample: naive CD8+ T cells from blood, with Jurkat cell RNA spiked in. As to subset: FACS-sorted CD8+CD4-CCR7+CD45RA+ naive T cells. These TCRs come from a human donor in good health. Some libraries in this study had Jurkat cell RNA spiked in.

Remarks on this clonotype: The junction departs from the called germline gene at one end, perhaps through a read error. The chain combines TRBV28 with TRBJ2-1, with a weak D call TRBD1 (5 bases). The CDR3 runs 16 residues. The germline V gene encodes CDR1 MDHEN and CDR2 SYDVKM. The CDR3 sequence is CASSSGPLGSYNEQLF. The CDR3 bases are TGTGCCAGCAGTTCAGGGCCACTCGGGTCCTACAATGAGCAGCTCTTC.

There are many counts of this clonotype. This chain uses TRBV20-1 with TRBJ2-7; TRBD2 matches at 9 bases. The V gene's germline CDR1 is DFQATT and CDR2 SNEGSKA (reference sequence). The CDR3 loop spans 14 amino acids. V gave up 4 bases and J gave up 5 bases; unmatched junction bases: 9. In DNA, the CDR3 is TGCAGTGCTATAGAAGCGGGAGGAGTCAACGAGCAGTACTTC. It translates to CSAIEAGGVNEQYF.

There are many counts of this clonotype. The rearrangement joins TRBV4-1 to TRBJ1-5; 12 bases are a match to TRBD1. Germline CDR1 MGHRA, CDR2 YSYEKL. The CDR3 length is 17 residues. Trimming cost V 4 bases and J 0 bases; bases outside gene matches: 4. The CDR3 reads CASSRGQGAGSNQPQHF. DNA for the CDR3: TGCGCCAGCAGCCGGGGACAGGGGGCGGGTAGCAATCAGCCCCAGCATTTT.

This clonotype was seen at least ten times. This rearrangement joins TRBV30 to TRBJ1-5; 7 bases are shared with TRBD1. The V segment lost 0 bases and the J segment 3 bases; nucleotides outside the gene matches: 11. The germline V gene has CDR1 GTSNPN and CDR2 SVGIG (reference sequence). The CDR3 totals 17 residues. The CDR3 DNA reads TGTGCCTGGAGTGTCCAATCGACAGGGACCTACAATCAGCCCCAGCATTTT. Translated: CAWSVQSTGTYNQPQHF. Looking up the rest from reference TRBV30 and TRBJ1-5 gives the full variable domain: SQTIHQWPATLVQPVGSPLSLECTVEGTSNPNLYWYRQAAGRGLQLLFYSVGIGQISSEVPQNLSASRPQDRQFILSSKKLLLSDSGFYLCAWSVQSTGTYNQPQHFGDGTRLSIL.

This clonotype was seen ten or more times. The rearrangement uses TRBV15 and TRBJ2-3, with 10 positions matching TRBD1. Losses at the gene ends were 7 bases for V and 3 bases for J; bases not matched to a gene: 4. The germline CDR1 and CDR2 sequences are LNHNV and YYDKDF (reference sequence). This CDR3 has 14 amino acids. CDR3 bases: TGTGCCACCATGGGACAGGGGTTAACAGATACGCAGTATTTT. Translation gives CATMGQGLTDTQYF.

This clonotype was detected many times. This rearrangement joins TRBV19 to TRBJ1-3, with D maybe TRBD1 (6 bases). The CDR3 has 15 residues. Per the germline V gene, CDR1 is LNHDA and CDR2 is SQIVND (reference sequence). V lost 11 bases and J 2 bases, leaving 19 bases between the germline ends. DNA for the CDR3: TGTGCCGCCGCCCCCGGGCCAGGGGCTGGAAACACCATATATTTT. It translates to CAAAPGPGAGNTIYF.

This clonotype was counted at least ten times. The chain combines TRBV28 with TRBJ1-1; possibly TRBD1 for D (6 bases). This CDR3 has 14 amino acids. The V end lost 3 bases, the J end lost 4 bases, and 12 bases lay between the germline ends. Germline V gives CDR1 MDHEN, CDR2 SYDVKM. The CDR3 is CASSLVQGGTEAFF. The CDR3, as DNA: TGTGCCAGCAGTTTGGTACAGGGTGGCACTGAAGCTTTCTTT.

At least ten counts were recorded for this clonotype. This chain uses TRBV12-5 with TRBJ2-7; no reliable D call. The length of the CDR3 is 14 residues. Per the germline V gene, CDR1 is LGHNT and CDR2 is FRNRAP. Trimming took 1 base from V and 2 from J, leaving 9 bases between them. The CDR3 coding sequence is TGTGCTAGTGGTTTGGACACGACCCCCTACGAGCAGTACTTC. It yields the protein CASGLDTTPYEQYF.

This clonotype was counted many times. This rearrangement joins TRBV19 to TRBJ2-7; 8 bases are a match to TRBD1. V shed 8 bases and J 3 bases; nucleotides not matched to a gene: 9. CDR1 is LNHDA and CDR2 is SQIVND in the germline V gene (reference sequence). This CDR3 has 14 residues. The CDR3 bases are TGTGCCAGTGCCTCTAGGACAGGGATCTACGAGCAGTACTTC. Translation: CASASRTGIYEQYF. The complete variable domain, with remaining parts taken from reference TRBV19 and TRBJ2-7, reads DGGITQSPKYLFRKEGQNVTLSCEQNLNHDAMYWYRQDPGQGLRLIYYSQIVNDFQKGDIAEGYSVSREKKESFPLTVTSAQKNPTAFYLCASASRTGIYEQYFGPGTRLTVT.

Note on this clonotype: No conserved phenylalanine or tryptophan is present at the end of the CDR3, so a read error is the likely explanation. The DNA is left out, because the CDR3 cannot be placed on it with certainty; the CDR3 is given as TCRdb lists it. This sequence joins TRBV4-3 and TRBJ2-6. Germline V gene data show CDR1 as LGHNA and CDR2 as YSLEER. The CDR3 is 18 amino acids in total, end residues counted. CDR3 sequence: CASSQDRLIASGANVLTS.

This clonotype has a count of ten or more. The genes are TRBV7-6 and TRBJ2-7; 9 positions match TRBD1. Germline trimming cut 2 bases from V and 3 bases from J; bases unmatched to any gene: 5. The CDR3 is made up of 15 amino acids. The germline V gene has CDR1 SGHVS and CDR2 FNYEAQ. CDR3 sequence: CASSLFDRGDYEQYF. For the CDR3, the DNA is TGTGCCAGCAGCTTATTTGACAGGGGGGACTACGAGCAGTACTTC.

The V gene is TRBV25-1, the J gene TRBJ2-1, with no clear D. The CDR3 runs to 14 residues. Germline-derived CDR1 and CDR2 are MGHDK and SYGVNS. The ends were cut back, 2 bases at V and 4 bases at J, with 9 bases in the middle. The CDR3 nucleotides read TGTGCCAGCAGTGAAATCAACATTTACAATGAGCAGTTCTTC. Protein: CASSEINIYNEQFF.

This clonotype was detected ten times or more. This rearrangement joins TRBV20-1 to TRBJ1-2; TRBD1 aligns across 12 bases. CDR1 and CDR2 from the germline V gene are DFQATT and SNEGSKA (reference sequence). The CDR3 has 14 amino acids. V gave up 6 bases and J gave up 6 bases; unmatched junction bases: 8. The CDR3 sequence is CSASTGQGADGYTF. CDR3 DNA sequence: TGCAGTGCCTCAACGGGACAGGGGGCAGATGGCTACACCTTC.

With respect to this clonotype: One base away lies a much larger clone, so this may be a sequencing read error. J is TRBJ2-5 and V is TRBV2, with D perhaps TRBD2 (6 bases). Germline CDR1 reads SNHLY; CDR2 reads FYNNEI. The CDR3 covers 17 residues. V was cut by 1 base and J by 2 bases, with 17 bases left in between. CDR3 DNA sequence: TGTGCCAGCAGTGAAGTTCTAGTGGGAGGACCTCAAGAGACCCAGTACTTC. Translated, it gives CASSEVLVGGPQETQYF. The full variable domain, completed using reference TRBV2 and TRBJ2-5, is EPEVTQTPSHQVTQMGQEVILRCVPISNHLYFYWYRQILGQKVEFLVSFYNNEISEKSEIFDDQFSVERPDGSNFTLKIRSTKLEDSAMYFCASSEVLVGGPQETQYFGPGTRLLVL.